This is a list of T cell receptor beta chains from one sample in a study of early T cells in non-severe SARS-CoV-2 infection. Using its own MiXCR run on the 5' RACE reads, TCRdb lists one record per CDR3 protein. This sample has about 30,000 distinct CDR3 sequences, with 5% to 6.5% found just once. Sample: whole blood. All receptors derive from an adult who was a healthcare worker with PCR-confirmed SARS-CoV-2 infection or an uninfected control (not recorded which). Each CDR3 is given with its conserved first and last residue. The D gene is left open where the match is weak. Part of the rows lack a size; the others show once, few, many or a class for expanded clones.

J | V | D | size | DNA | CDR3
TRBJ1-1 | TRBV7-9 | TRBD1 | NA | TGTGCCAGCAGCTCGACAGGGGGTTATATGAACACTGAAGCTTTCTTT | CASSSTGGYMNTEAFF
TRBJ2-1 | TRBV24-1 | NA | many | TGTGCCACCAGTGATACAACTCGGACCTCCTACAATGAGCAGTTCTTC | CATSDTTRTSYNEQFF
TRBJ2-3 | TRBV18 | NA | NA | TGTGCCAGCTCACCAATCGGTACGAGCACAGATACGCAGTATTTT | CASSPIGTSTDTQYF
TRBJ2-1 | TRBV10-3 | TRBD1 | few | TGTGCCATCAGTGAAGGGACAGGGGGCGAAGCCTACAATGAGCAGTTCTTC | CAISEGTGGEAYNEQFF
TRBJ1-2 | TRBV5-1 | NA | many | TGCGCCAGCAGCATGACAGACTATGGCTACACCTTC | CASSMTDYGYTF
TRBJ1-1 | TRBV5-1 | NA | NA | TGCGCCAGCAGCCGGGAACAGGGAGGAACTGAAGCTTTCTTT | CASSREQGGTEAFF
TRBJ2-1 | TRBV9 | NA | few | TGTGCCAGCAGTTCCTCCCAAAGTCGGGAGAGCTCCTACAATGAGCAGTTCTTC | CASSSSQSRESSYNEQFF
TRBJ2-1 | TRBV12-5 | NA | few | TGTGCTAGTGGTTTGGTCATCCGGGAGTCTGGTGAGCAGTTCTTC | CASGLVIRESGEQFF
TRBJ2-1 | TRBV6-2/TRBV6-3 | TRBD2 | many | TGTGCCAGCAGGGAAGCGGGAGGGCCGTCCAATGAGCAGTTCTTC | CASREAGGPSNEQFF
TRBJ1-3 | TRBV7-2 | NA | many | TGTGCCAGCAGCTTAGACTACTCTGGAAACACCATATATTTT | CASSLDYSGNTIYF
TRBJ1-6 | TRBV5-1 | TRBD1 | many | TGCGCCAGCAGCTTGGCGACAGGGGCTATGAGGGATTCACCCCTCCACTTT | CASSLATGAMRDSPLHF
TRBJ1-5 | TRBV20-1 | TRBD1 | NA | TGCAGTGCTATACAGGGACAGGCACAGCCCCAGCATTTT | CSAIQGQAQPQHF
TRBJ2-1 | TRBV9 | TRBD2 | few | TGTGCCAGCAGCGTAGAAGCGGGAGGTAGGATCAATGAGCAGTTCTTC | CASSVEAGGRINEQFF
TRBJ2-1 | TRBV7-2 | NA | many | TGTGCCAGCAGCTTAGTTCAGGCCAGTGAGCAGTTCTTC | CASSLVQASEQFF
TRBJ1-5 | TRBV6-2/TRBV6-3 | NA | few | TGTGCCAGCAGCCACCGGACATTAGGGGGCAATCAGCCCCAGCATTTT | CASSHRTLGGNQPQHF
TRBJ2-2 | TRBV7-2 | NA | few | TGTGCCAGCAGCCCAGGACCGTACACCGGGGAGCTGTTTTTT | CASSPGPYTGELFF
TRBJ2-5 | TRBV18 | TRBD2 | NA | TGTGCCAGCTCACCTCAGGTAGCGGGAGATGAGACCCAGTACTTC | CASSPQVAGDETQYF
TRBJ2-4 | TRBV4-3 | TRBD2 | NA | TGCGCCAGCAGCCAGGGACTAGCGGGAGGTCGAGGTGCCAAAAACATTCAGTACTTC | CASSQGLAGGRGAKNIQYF
TRBJ2-1 | TRBV6-2/TRBV6-3 | TRBD2 | many | TGTGCCAGCAGCTATCCTAGCGGGAGGGCCCTTGAGCAGTTCTTC | CASSYPSGRALEQFF
TRBJ1-4 | TRBV6-5 | NA | many | TGTGCCACGGCAGGGCTAGAGGAAAAACTGTTTTTT | CATAGLEEKLFF
TRBJ2-7 | TRBV7-2 | TRBD2 | few | TGTGCCAGCAGCTTATTAGCGGGAGAGCAGTACTTC | CASSLLAGEQYF
TRBJ1-2 | TRBV28 | TRBD1 | few | TGTGCCAGCAGTTCTATGGGGACGACAGGGAATGGCTACACCTTC | CASSSMGTTGNGYTF
TRBJ2-2 | TRBV24-1 | NA | many | TGTGCCACCAGTGATTTGGCCCTAGATGCGGCGGCCGGGGAGCTGTTTTTT | CATSDLALDAAAGELFF
TRBJ1-6 | TRBV10-2 | NA | few | TGCGCCAGCAGAGCCGAGGGACCCCTCCACTTT | CASRAEGPLHF
TRBJ1-2 | TRBV13 | NA | few | TGTGCCAGCAGCCCCGGCAACAGAAACCTAAACTATGGCTACACCTTC | CASSPGNRNLNYGYTF
TRBJ2-3 | TRBV2 | TRBD1 | NA | TGTGCCAGCAGCTACGACAGGGGGCACACAGATACGCAGTATTTT | CASSYDRGHTDTQYF
TRBJ2-7 | TRBV5-1 | NA | many | TGCGCCAGCAGCTTGCTTACGGATACCTACGAGCAGTACTTC | CASSLLTDTYEQYF
TRBJ1-5 | TRBV10-3 | NA | many | TGTGCCATCAGAGGGGATACGGGAGCCCAGCATTTT | CAIRGDTGAQHF
TRBJ1-1 | TRBV6-2/TRBV6-3 | NA | many | TGTGCCAGCAGTTACACTTTCGAGAACACTGAAGCTTTCTTT | CASSYTFENTEAFF
TRBJ2-4 | TRBV7-8 | NA | NA | TGTGCCAGCAGCATGTACAGGATCCCAGCCAAAAACATTCAGTACTTC | CASSMYRIPAKNIQYF
TRBJ2-3 | TRBV2 | TRBD2 | many | TGTGCCAGCAGTGAAGGGCGGACTAGCGGGATGTTCACAGATACGCAGTATTTT | CASSEGRTSGMFTDTQYF
TRBJ2-1 | TRBV7-2 | TRBD2 | few | TGTGCCAGCAGCCTAGCGGGAGTAAATGAGCAGTTCTTC | CASSLAGVNEQFF
TRBJ1-5 | TRBV24-1 | NA | many | TGTGCCACCAGTGATCCCCGGCCTGACAATCAGCCCCAGCATTTT | CATSDPRPDNQPQHF
TRBJ2-3 | TRBV15 | NA | NA | TGTGCCACCAGCAGAGAGGACCCAGTACGTCTCACAGATACGCAGTATTTT | CATSREDPVRLTDTQYF
TRBJ2-1 | TRBV4-3 | TRBD2 | many | TGCGCCAGCAGCCAGACTAGCGGGGGTGCCTACAATGAGCAGTTCTTC | CASSQTSGGAYNEQFF
TRBJ2-1 | TRBV5-1 | NA | few | TGCGCCAGCAGCTCGGAAGGGGTGAGCTCCTACAATGAGCAGTTCTTC | CASSSEGVSSYNEQFF
TRBJ1-5 | TRBV20-1 | NA | many | TGCAGTGCTGGCCCTAGACCATTTGTTAGCAATCAGCCCCAGCATTTT | CSAGPRPFVSNQPQHF
TRBJ2-7 | TRBV6-2/TRBV6-3 | NA | NA | TGTGCCAGCGCATCTATCCTAACCTACGAGCAGTACTTC | CASASILTYEQYF
TRBJ2-2 | TRBV11-2 | NA | NA | TGTGCCAGCAGCTTATGGGGAGAGAACACCGGGGAGCTGTTTTTT | CASSLWGENTGELFF
TRBJ2-6 | TRBV9 | TRBD1 | few | TGTGCCAGCAGCGAGGGGGCATTCACTGGGGCCAACGTCCTGACTTTC | CASSEGAFTGANVLTF
TRBJ2-1 | TRBV29-1 | NA | many | TGCAGCGTTGAGGTGGTGCGAGGGTTGAATGAGCAGTTCTTC | CSVEVVRGLNEQFF
TRBJ2-4 | TRBV6-6 | NA | NA | TGTGCCAGCAGGCCGACCCTAGCCAAAAACATTCAGTACTTC | CASRPTLAKNIQYF
TRBJ2-7 | TRBV7-2 | NA | medium-sized | TGTGCCAGCAGCCCCAGCTCCTACGAGCAGTACTTC | CASSPSSYEQYF
TRBJ1-2 | TRBV4-2 | NA | many | TGTGCCAGCAGCCAGGGGTCCGGCATCGGCTATGGCTACACCTTC | CASSQGSGIGYGYTF
TRBJ2-1 | TRBV2 | TRBD2 | many | TGTGCCAGCAGTGAAGACCCAGCGGGAGGGCCGGGTGAGCAGTTCTTC | CASSEDPAGGPGEQFF
TRBJ2-2 | TRBV7-9 | NA | NA | TGTGCCAGCAGCAGATACGAGAGAGGAACCGGGGATCTGTTTTTT | CASSRYERGTGDLFF
TRBJ2-1 | TRBV2 | TRBD1 | many | TGTGCCAGCGATGGACAGGGGAGCGATGAGCAGTTCTTC | CASDGQGSDEQFF
TRBJ1-1 | TRBV6-2/TRBV6-3 | NA | few | TGTGCCAGCAGTTACTCGAGAGGGATCATCGCTGAAGCTTTCTTT | CASSYSRGIIAEAFF
TRBJ2-7 | TRBV20-1 | NA | NA | TGCAGTGCTAGAGAGGGAGGATACGAGCAGTACTTC | CSAREGGYEQYF
TRBJ2-2 | TRBV11-2 | TRBD1 | many | TGTGCCAGCACCGGGACAGGGCGCACCGGGGAGCTGTTTTTT | CASTGTGRTGELFF
TRBJ2-5 | TRBV6-6 | TRBD2 | many | TGTGCCAGCGCCGGGTTAGCGGGATTGGAGACCCAGTACTTC | CASAGLAGLETQYF
TRBJ2-1 | TRBV12-3/TRBV12-4 | TRBD2 | many | TGTGCCAGCACCCCGGGACTAGCGGAAAACAATGAGCAGTTCTTC | CASTPGLAENNEQFF
TRBJ2-3 | TRBV2 | TRBD2 | NA | TGTGCCAGCAGTGGATCGACTAGCGGTCGCACAGATACGCAGTATTTT | CASSGSTSGRTDTQYF
TRBJ2-5 | TRBV19 | NA | medium-sized | TGTGCCAGTAGTATCGAGCATTACCAAGAGACCCAGTACTTC | CASSIEHYQETQYF